A single sample gave rise to the 23 T cell receptor beta chains below, sequenced in a study of blood T cell repertoires in COVID-19. The repertoire was sequenced with immunoSEQ multiplex PCR; TCRdb's copy has only in-frame clones and lacks some. The data show under 130,000 clones, with about 75% seen just once and approximately 19% held by the top ten. The sequencing sample was made of peripheral blood. The source is a woman in her seventies with acute or convalescent COVID-19.

V and J are TRBV19 and TRBJ1-1; unclear D gene. The CDR3 covers 14 residues. The V gene's germline CDR1 is LNHDA and CDR2 SQIVND (reference sequence). V shed 3 bases and J shed 5 bases, with 13 bases lying between them. CDR3: CASSISAPGTEAFF. The CDR3 region has the DNA TGTGCCAGTAGTATTTCTGCCCCGGGTACTGAAGCTTTCTTT. Supplemented by reference TRBV19 and TRBJ1-1, the full variable domain reads DGGITQSPKYLFRKEGQNVTLSCEQNLNHDAMYWYRQDPGQGLRLIYYSQIVNDFQKGDIAEGYSVSREKKESFPLTVTSAQKNPTAFYLCASSISAPGTEAFFGQGTRLTVV.

The V gene is TRBV7-9, the J gene TRBJ1-5, with TRBD1 identical over 11 bases. Germline CDR1 is SEHNR and CDR2 is FQNEAQ (reference sequence). The CDR3 loop spans 16 amino acids. V was clipped by 1 base and J by 6 bases; unmatched bases: 5. The CDR3 DNA is TGTGCCAGCAGCTTAGAGAGGACAGGGGGCTCTCAGCCCCAGCATTTT. This encodes CASSLERTGGSQPQHF.

This rearrangement joins TRBV2 to TRBJ1-6; 9 nucleotides agree with TRBD1. CDR1 SNHLY and CDR2 FYNNEI come from the germline V gene. This CDR3 has 14 amino acids. Germline trimming cut 5 bases from V and 10 bases from J; bases unmatched to any gene: 6. This CDR3 is CASSRDRAGSPLHF. The CDR3 DNA sequence: TGTGCCAGCAGTAGGGACAGGGCTGGGTCACCCCTCCACTTT.

Many counts were recorded for this clone. The chain carries TRBV5-6 and TRBJ1-6; tentatively, D is TRBD1 (5 bases). This CDR3 comprises 15 residues. Germline V gene data show CDR1 as SGHDT and CDR2 as YYEEEE. V lost 1 base and J 7 bases, leaving 12 bases between the germline ends. The DNA of the CDR3 is TGTGCCAGCAGCTTGTCGGCAGGGCTCAATTCACCCCTCCACTTT. It codes for CASSLSAGLNSPLHF.

V usage is TRBV28 and J usage is TRBJ1-5, with TRBD1 as a possible D gene (6 bases). CDR1 and CDR2 (germline): MDHEN, SYDVKM. The CDR3 covers 16 residues. Trimming cost V 2 bases and J 2 bases, with 13 bases left between them. The CDR3 sequence: CASSLPSRGRNQPQHF. The CDR3 DNA is TGTGCCAGCAGTTTACCCAGCAGGGGCCGCAATCAGCCCCAGCATTTT.

The chain combines TRBV5-1 with TRBJ2-5, with a tentative D call TRBD1 (5 bases). Germline loops: CDR1 SGHRS, CDR2 YFSETQ. This CDR3 has 13 residues. V lost 6 bases, J lost 0 bases, and 9 bases lay in between. The CDR3 coding sequence is TGCGCCAGCAATTGGGGCTACCAAGAGACCCAGTACTTC. Protein product: CASNWGYQETQYF.

The rearrangement joins TRBV19 to TRBJ1-1; no definite D call. Trimming removed 3 bases from V and 8 bases from J, with 10 bases in between. CDR1 is LNHDA and CDR2 is SQIVND in the germline V gene (reference sequence). The CDR3 is made up of 12 amino acids. CDR3 sequence reads: CASSMVRREAFF. The CDR3 coding sequence is TGTGCCAGTAGTATGGTTAGAAGAGAAGCTTTCTTT.

The V and J genes are TRBV9 and TRBJ1-6; no definite D call. Trimming cost V 2 bases and J 6 bases, with 12 bases left between them. The germline V gene has CDR1 SGDLS and CDR2 YYNGEE. The CDR3 has 15 residues. In DNA, the CDR3 is TGTGCCAGCAGCGTGGACTTTGCAACTAATTCACCCCTCCACTTT. Its protein product is CASSVDFATNSPLHF. Full variable domain (outside the CDR3, taken from reference TRBV9 and TRBJ1-6): DSGVTQTPKHLITATGQRVTLRCSPRSGDLSVYWYQQSLDQGLQFLIQYYNGEERAKGNILERFSAQQFPDLHSELNLSSLELGDSALYFCASSVDFATNSPLHFGNGTRLTVT.

The chain employs TRBV5-4 and TRBJ1-1, with 7 bases aligning to TRBD1. V lost 2 bases and J lost 1; bases outside the gene matches: 5. The CDR3 extends over 15 amino acids. Germline CDR1 SGHNT, CDR2 YYREEE (reference sequence). For the CDR3, the DNA is TGTGCCAGCAGCTTTGACAGGGCGGGGAACACTGAAGCTTTCTTT. Amino acids: CASSFDRAGNTEAFF.

In this sample, this clone turned up a few times. The chain has TRBV5-1 and TRBJ2-1; 9 nucleotides match TRBD2. The CDR3 length is 15 residues. Germline V gene data show CDR1 as SGHRS and CDR2 as YFSETQ. V lost 3 bases to trimming and J lost 5 bases; unmatched junction nucleotides: 6. Here the CDR3 reads CASSSPAGGDNEQFF. As DNA, the CDR3 is TGCGCCAGCAGCTCCCCAGCGGGGGGTGACAATGAGCAGTTCTTC.

V usage is TRBV24-1 and J usage is TRBJ2-1; 10 nucleotides match TRBD2. CDR3 size: 14 residues. The V and J ends lost 6 bases and 9 bases, in that order; junction bases with no gene match: 7. Germline loops: CDR1 KGHDR, CDR2 SFDVKD. CDR3 sequence (DNA): TGTGCCACCAGTCCAGCGGGGGGGCCGGGTGAGCAGTTCTTC. Amino acid sequence: CATSPAGGPGEQFF.

Note on this clone: The junction departs from germline at one end; a sequencing error may be responsible. The chain is built from TRBV28 and TRBJ2-7; 7 bases map to TRBD2. Per the germline V gene, CDR1 is MDHEN and CDR2 is SYDVKM. The CDR3 has 11 amino acids. DNA for the CDR3: TGTGCCAGCAGTTTATCCGGGGGGACCCACTTC. It is translated as CASSLSGGTHF.

The count of this clone is one. The gene calls are TRBV18 and TRBJ2-5; 7 nucleotides line up with TRBD2. The J segment lost 9 bases and the V segment lost 3 bases, leaving 7 bases of the junction unmatched. Germline V CDR1 and CDR2: KGHSH, LQKENI. CDR3 size: 13 residues. CDR3: CASSPAGEGAQYF. The CDR3, as DNA: TGTGCCAGCTCACCGGCGGGGGAAGGGGCCCAGTACTTC.

This rearrangement joins TRBV7-9 to TRBJ1-2, with 8 positions matching TRBD1. Germline-derived CDR1 and CDR2 are SEHNR and FQNEAQ (reference sequence). V shed 5 bases and J 8 bases; nucleotides not matched to a gene: 7. CDR3 size: 13 residues. CDR3 nucleotides: TGTGCCAGCAGCCCGGACAGGGTGTGGGGCTACACCTTC. Translation: CASSPDRVWGYTF.

This chain connects TRBV25-1 to TRBJ2-7; 9 nucleotides agree with TRBD2. The CDR3 runs to 14 residues. CDR1 and CDR2 (germline): MGHDK, SYGVNS. V dropped 2 bases and J dropped 3; count of bases not matched to a gene: 2. The chain's CDR3 is CASSESGGRYEQYF. The CDR3 region has the DNA TGTGCCAGCAGTGAAAGCGGGGGGCGCTACGAGCAGTACTTC.

This rearrangement joins TRBV4-1 to TRBJ2-2; TRBD1 is a possible D gene (5 bases). In germline, CDR1 is MGHRA, CDR2 YSYEKL. V was clipped by 1 base and J by 6 bases, with 9 bases between them. This CDR3 has 14 residues. The CDR3 region has the DNA TGCGCCAGCAGCCAAGGGGGCCTAGCCGGGGAGCTGTTTTTT. As protein: CASSQGGLAGELFF.

This clone was observed once. This sequence joins TRBV5-1 and TRBJ1-1, with D possibly matching TRBD1 (5 bases). The germline gives CDR1 SGHRS, CDR2 YFSETQ. V was trimmed by 0 bases and J by 8 bases, leaving 29 bases between them. CDR3 length equals 19 residues. CDR3 DNA: TGCGCCAGCAGCTTGGCCAGTTCCCGCAGCCAGGGTATCGCCCTGGAAGCTTTCTTT. Translating it yields CASSLASSRSQGIALEAFF.

The rearrangement uses TRBV24-1 and TRBJ2-3; TRBD2 might be the D (6 bases). The CDR3 length is 14 residues. The germline V gene encodes CDR1 KGHDR and CDR2 SFDVKD. The V and J ends lost 6 bases and 3 bases respectively, with 12 bases between them. The CDR3 here is CATSNSGKTDTQYF. The CDR3 DNA follows: TGTGCCACCAGTAATAGCGGAAAGACAGATACGCAGTATTTT.

This clone was recorded at least ten times. The CDR3 loop is CASSLRDRSEQYF. CDR3 nucleotides: TGTGCCAGCTCATTGCGGGACAGGAGCGAGCAGTACTTC. The chain joins TRBV18 to TRBJ2-7; 8 nucleotides line up with TRBD1. The germline V gene encodes CDR1 KGHSH and CDR2 LQKENI. V shed 5 bases and J 6 bases; nucleotides not matched to a gene: 6. This CDR3 has 13 amino acids.

The genes are TRBV19 and TRBJ2-7; D gene unclear. Germline CDR1 LNHDA, CDR2 SQIVND (reference sequence). The length of the CDR3 is 14 residues. The V and J ends lost 4 bases and 0 bases respectively, with 10 bases between them. The CDR3: CASSTRASSYEQYF. The CDR3 DNA sequence: TGTGCCAGTAGTACTCGCGCGTCCTCCTACGAGCAGTACTTC.

This clone turned up a few times. Other nucleotide sequences from this sample produce the same CDR3. The V call is TRBV19, the J call TRBJ1-5, with D perhaps TRBD1 (5 bases). Trimming pared 5 bases from V and 2 bases from J, leaving 10 bases between. The germline gives CDR1 LNHDA, CDR2 SQIVND (reference sequence). The CDR3 extends over 14 amino acids. The DNA of the CDR3 is TGTGCCAGTAGTCCAACGGGGGGCAATCAGCCCCAGCATTTT. This codes for CASSPTGGNQPQHF.

This clone was observed a handful of times. This chain uses TRBV29-1 with TRBJ1-1, with D uncertain. The germline gives CDR1 SQVTM, CDR2 ANQGSEA. V was clipped by 8 bases and J by 1 base, with 14 bases between them. CDR3 length: 13 residues. CDR3 in DNA: TGCAGCACGCGGGAGGGCCCGAACACTGAAGCTTTCTTT. It encodes CSTREGPNTEAFF.

The CDR3 sequence is CASSSLLQGGFF. CDR3 in DNA: TGTGCCAGCAGTTCACTCTTACAGGGGGGGTTTTTT. V is TRBV28 and J is TRBJ1-4, with 8 bases identical to TRBD1. CDR3 length: 12 residues. V lost 4 bases and J lost 16; bases outside the gene matches: 8. Per germline, CDR1 MDHEN and CDR2 SYDVKM.